What follows is one T cell receptor beta chain and its context. Between the trimmed V and J ends, which lost 4 bases and 5 bases, there was a span of 12 bases. Germline CDR1 reads SGHDT; CDR2 reads YYEEEE. The length of the CDR3 is 13 residues. Data came from immunoSEQ multiplex PCR; TCRdb stores just in-frame clones and leaves some out. The sample includes 90,000 to 120,000 clones, about 66% of them seen just once. The data derive from a study of shared clonotypes between healthy human individuals. This rearrangement joins TRBV5-6 to TRBJ1-1; no reliable D call. The source material was memory CD8+ T cells sorted from blood. Subset in this sample: CD45RO+ cells pooled with CCR7-negative TemRA cells. This receptor was obtained from a woman between 25 and 40 years old in good health. DNA for the CDR3: TGTGCCAGCAGCCGCCTCCATGGGACTGAAGCTTTCTTT. Translation gives CASSRLHGTEAFF.